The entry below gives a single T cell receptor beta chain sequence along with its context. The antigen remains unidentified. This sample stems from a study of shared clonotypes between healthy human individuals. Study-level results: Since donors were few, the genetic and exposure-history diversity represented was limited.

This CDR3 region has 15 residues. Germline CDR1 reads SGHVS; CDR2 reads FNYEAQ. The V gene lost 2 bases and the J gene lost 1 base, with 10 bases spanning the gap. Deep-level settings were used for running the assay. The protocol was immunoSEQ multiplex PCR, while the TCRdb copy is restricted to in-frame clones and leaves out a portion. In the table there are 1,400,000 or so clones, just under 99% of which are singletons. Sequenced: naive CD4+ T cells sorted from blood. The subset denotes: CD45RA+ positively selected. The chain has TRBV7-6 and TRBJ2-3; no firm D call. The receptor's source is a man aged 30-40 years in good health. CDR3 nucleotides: TGTGCCAGCAGCTTACGGGTTGGTGGCACAGATACGCAGTATTTT. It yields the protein CASSLRVGGTDTQYF. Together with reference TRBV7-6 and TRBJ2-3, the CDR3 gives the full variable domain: GAGVSQSPRYKVTKRGQDVALRCDPISGHVSLYWYRQALGQGPEFLTYFNYEAQQDKSGLPNDRFSAERPEGSISTLTIQRTEQRDSAMYRCASSLRVGGTDTQYFGPGTRLTVL.